This T cell receptor (beta chain) appears in the sequencing data of a study of blood T cell repertoires in COVID-19. The length of the CDR3 is 15 residues. The junction had 10 bases not matched to a gene; V was cut back by 3 bases and J by 6 bases. The germline CDR1 and CDR2 sequences are SGHRS and YFSETQ. The assay was immunoSEQ multiplex PCR, and TCRdb's table has in-frame clones only and misses some. The profile covers about 300,000 clones, with over 75% appearing a single time and roughly 4.5% taken by the ten largest. The material sequenced was PBMCs or T cells enriched from blood (not recorded which). This TCR was sampled from a man in his thirties or forties who had recovered from COVID-19. V and J are TRBV5-1 and TRBJ2-7; 9 bases line up with TRBD2. CDR3 loop: CASSSVAGVRSEQYF. CDR3 DNA sequence: TGCGCCAGCAGCTCGGTAGCGGGAGTTCGATCCGAGCAGTACTTC.